This T cell receptor (beta chain) was documented in a study of blood T cell repertoires in COVID-19. Study summary: COVID-19 samples collected from the United States, Italy and Spain covered acute and convalescent phases. T cells, B-cell-depleted T cells, or PBMCs supplied cDNA or gDNA.

As originally analysed: Reference gene primer amplification yielded estimated nucleated cell counts. TCRdb keeps only in-frame clones here, not all; method: immunoSEQ multiplex PCR. V, J and clone size were drawn from that table, and D and trimming were deduced from the DNA. The sample records tens of thousands of clones, approximately 85% being singletons. The sequence was collected from a human donor in a cohort sampled during active COVID-19. Material: peripheral blood.

The CDR3, as DNA: TGCGCCAGCACTCCTACAGGGAAGCGCGAAGAGACCCAGTACTTC. Amino acid sequence: CASTPTGKREETQYF. The chain links TRBV4-1 to TRBJ2-5; D perhaps matches TRBD1 (6 bases). The V end was cut by 7 bases, the J end by 3 bases, with 18 bases between. The CDR3 extends over 15 amino acids. Germline V CDR1 and CDR2: MGHRA, YSYEKL.